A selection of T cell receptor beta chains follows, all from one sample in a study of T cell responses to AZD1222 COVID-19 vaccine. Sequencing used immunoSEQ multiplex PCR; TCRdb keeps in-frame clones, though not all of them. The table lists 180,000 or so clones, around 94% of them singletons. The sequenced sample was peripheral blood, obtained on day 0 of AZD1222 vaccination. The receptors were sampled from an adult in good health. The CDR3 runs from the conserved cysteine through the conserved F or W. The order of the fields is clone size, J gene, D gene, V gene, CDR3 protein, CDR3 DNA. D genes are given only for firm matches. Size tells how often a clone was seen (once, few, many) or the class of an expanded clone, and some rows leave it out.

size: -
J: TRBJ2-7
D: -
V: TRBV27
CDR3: CASSPSTVYEQYF
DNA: TGTGCCAGCAGTCCATCGACAGTTTACGAGCAGTACTTC

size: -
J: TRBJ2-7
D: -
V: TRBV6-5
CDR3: CASSYAMADEQYF
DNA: TGTGCCAGCAGTTACGCGATGGCCGACGAGCAGTACTTC

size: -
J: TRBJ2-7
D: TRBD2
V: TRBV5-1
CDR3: CASSAGLAGRASEQYF
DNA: TGCGCCAGCAGCGCGGGACTAGCGGGACGTGCGTCCGAGCAGTACTTC

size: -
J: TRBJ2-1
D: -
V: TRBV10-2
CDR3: CASSEFLTTLNEQFF
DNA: TGCGCCAGCAGTGAGTTTCTCACAACCTTGAATGAGCAGTTCTTC

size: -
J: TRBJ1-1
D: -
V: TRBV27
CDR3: CASRWGGAMNTEAFF
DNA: TGTGCCAGCAGATGGGGGGGGGCCATGAACACTGAAGCTTTCTTT

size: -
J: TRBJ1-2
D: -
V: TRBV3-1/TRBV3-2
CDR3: CASSQDRSEGLYGYTF
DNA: TGTGCCAGCAGCCAAGATCGTTCGGAGGGACTCTATGGCTACACCTTC

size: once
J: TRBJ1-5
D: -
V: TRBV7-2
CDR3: CASSSRGGNQPQHF
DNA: TGTGCCAGCAGCTCAAGAGGGGGCAATCAGCCCCAGCATTTT

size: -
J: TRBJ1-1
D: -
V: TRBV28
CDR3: CASSALGDGNTEAFF
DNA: TGTGCCAGCAGTGCCTTGGGGGACGGGAACACTGAAGCTTTCTTT

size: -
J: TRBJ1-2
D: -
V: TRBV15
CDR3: CATSRVSGSVYGYTF
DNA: TGTGCCACCAGCAGAGTCTCGGGGTCCGTCTATGGCTACACCTTC

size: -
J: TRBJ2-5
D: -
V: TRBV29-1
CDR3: CSVAIVGETQYF
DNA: TGCAGCGTCGCAATCGTGGGGGAGACCCAGTACTTC

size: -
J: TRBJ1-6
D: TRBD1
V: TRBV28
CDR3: CASGGTGVSPLHF
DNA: TGTGCCAGCGGAGGGACAGGGGTATCACCCCTCCACTTT

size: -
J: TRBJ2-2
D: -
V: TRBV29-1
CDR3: CSATRVRGGANTGELFF
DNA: TGCAGCGCCACACGGGTCCGAGGGGGTGCGAACACCGGGGAGCTGTTTTTT

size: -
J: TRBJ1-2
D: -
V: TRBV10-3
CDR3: CAISGRHGYTF
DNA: TGTGCCATCAGTGGGAGGCACGGCTACACCTTC

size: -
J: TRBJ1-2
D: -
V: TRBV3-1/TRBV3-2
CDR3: CASSQDHHGYTF
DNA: TGTGCCAGCAGCCAAGATCATCATGGCTACACCTTC

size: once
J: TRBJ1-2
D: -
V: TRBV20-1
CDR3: CSASLGEGKSGYTF
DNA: TGCAGTGCTAGTTTGGGCGAGGGGAAGAGTGGCTACACCTTC

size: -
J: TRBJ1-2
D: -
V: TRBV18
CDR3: CASSPQGNGYTF
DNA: TGTGCCAGCTCACCACAGGGGAATGGCTACACCTTC

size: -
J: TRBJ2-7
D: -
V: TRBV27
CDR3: CASIPTGRDYEQYF
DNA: TGTGCCAGCATCCCGACGGGACGGGACTACGAGCAGTACTTC

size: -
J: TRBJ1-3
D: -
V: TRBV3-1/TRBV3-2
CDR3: CASSQGTGRNTIYF
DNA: TGTGCCAGCAGCCAAGGGACCGGGAGAAACACCATATATTTT

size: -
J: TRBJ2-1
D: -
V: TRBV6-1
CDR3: CASSEAPYNEQFF
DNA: TGTGCCAGCAGTGAAGCTCCATACAATGAGCAGTTCTTC

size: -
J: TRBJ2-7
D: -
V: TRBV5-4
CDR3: CASSKDNSFGYEQYF
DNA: TGTGCCAGCAGCAAGGACAATTCCTTCGGCTACGAGCAGTACTTC

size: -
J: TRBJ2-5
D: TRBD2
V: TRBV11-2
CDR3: CASSPLAGGRSETQYF
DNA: TGTGCCAGCAGCCCTTTAGCGGGAGGGAGATCGGAGACCCAGTACTTC

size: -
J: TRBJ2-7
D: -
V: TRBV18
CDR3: CASSHNAGEQYF
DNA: TGTGCCAGCTCACACAATGCCGGGGAGCAGTACTTC

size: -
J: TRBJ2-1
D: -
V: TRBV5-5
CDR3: CASSSIRGDEQFF
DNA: TGTGCCAGCAGCTCCATCCGGGGTGACGAGCAGTTCTTC

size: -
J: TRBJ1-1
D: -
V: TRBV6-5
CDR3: CASSIGLANTEAFF
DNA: TGTGCCAGCAGCATCGGACTCGCGAACACTGAAGCTTTCTTT

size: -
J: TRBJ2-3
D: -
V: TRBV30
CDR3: CAWSRLADTQYF
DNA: TGTGCCTGGAGTAGACTAGCAGATACGCAGTATTTT

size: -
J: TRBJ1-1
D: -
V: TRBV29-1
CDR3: CSVEGRQLNTEAFF
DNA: TGCAGCGTTGAAGGTAGACAGTTGAACACTGAAGCTTTCTTT

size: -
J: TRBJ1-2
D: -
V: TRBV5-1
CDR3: CASSPPREGSSYTF
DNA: TGCGCCAGCAGCCCGCCTCGGGAGGGGAGTAGCTACACCTTC

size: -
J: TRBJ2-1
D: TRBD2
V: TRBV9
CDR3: CASSVVTGRGNEQFF
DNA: TGTGCCAGCAGCGTAGTGACGGGGAGGGGCAATGAGCAGTTCTTC

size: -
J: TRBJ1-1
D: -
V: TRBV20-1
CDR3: CSAERGTEAFF
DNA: TGCAGTGCCGAACGGGGGACTGAAGCTTTCTTT

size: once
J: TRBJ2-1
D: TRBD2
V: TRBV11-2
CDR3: CASSLRPVGGYNEQFF
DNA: TGTGCCAGCAGCTTACGACCGGTGGGAGGGTACAATGAGCAGTTCTTC

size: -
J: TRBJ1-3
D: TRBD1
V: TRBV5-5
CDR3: CASSLLGQLSSGNTIYF
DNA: TGTGCCAGCAGCTTACTGGGACAGCTGAGCTCTGGAAACACCATATATTTT

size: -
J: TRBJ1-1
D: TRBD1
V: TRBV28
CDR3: CASRSATGVTEAFF
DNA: TGTGCCAGCAGGTCAGCTACAGGGGTCACTGAAGCTTTCTTT

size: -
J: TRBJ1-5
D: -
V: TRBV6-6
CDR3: CASSLYRQGNQPQHF
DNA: TGTGCCAGCAGCTTATATAGACAGGGCAATCAGCCCCAGCATTTT

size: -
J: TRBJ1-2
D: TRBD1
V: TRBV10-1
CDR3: CASSDLNGQGNYGYTF
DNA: TGCGCCAGCAGTGACCTAAACGGACAGGGCAACTATGGCTACACCTTC

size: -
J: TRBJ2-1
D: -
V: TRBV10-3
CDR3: CAISGSDRSNEQFF
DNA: TGTGCCATCAGCGGGTCGGACCGGAGCAATGAGCAGTTCTTC

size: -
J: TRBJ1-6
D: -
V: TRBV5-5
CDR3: CASSLTGLTVSPLHF
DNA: TGTGCCAGCAGCTTAACGGGACTGACGGTTTCACCCCTCCACTTT

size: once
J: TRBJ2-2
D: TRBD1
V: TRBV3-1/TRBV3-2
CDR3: CASSRKQGYTGELFF
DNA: TGTGCCAGCAGCCGAAAACAGGGGTACACCGGGGAGCTGTTTTTT

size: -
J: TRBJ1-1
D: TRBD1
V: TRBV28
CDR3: CASRYYRGEAFF
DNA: TGTGCCAGCAGATATTACAGGGGAGAAGCTTTCTTT

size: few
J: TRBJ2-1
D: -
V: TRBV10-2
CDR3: CASSYDYNEQFF
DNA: TGCGCCAGCAGTTACGACTACAATGAGCAGTTCTTC

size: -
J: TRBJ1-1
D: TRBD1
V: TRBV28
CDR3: CASRGTGVGTEAFF
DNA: TGTGCCAGCAGGGGTACAGGGGTAGGGACTGAAGCTTTCTTT

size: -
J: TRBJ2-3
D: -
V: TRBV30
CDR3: CAWSPGTDTQYF
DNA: TGTGCCTGGAGTCCGGGCACAGATACGCAGTATTTT

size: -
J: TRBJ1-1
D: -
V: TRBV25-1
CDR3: CASTRDGNTEAFF
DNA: TGTGCCAGCACTCGGGACGGGAACACTGAAGCTTTCTTT

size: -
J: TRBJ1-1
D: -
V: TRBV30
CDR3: CAWRRGHTEAFF
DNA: TGTGCCTGGAGACGGGGCCACACTGAAGCTTTCTTT

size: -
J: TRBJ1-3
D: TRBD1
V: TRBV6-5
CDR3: CAGSPTGASGNTIYF
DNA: TGTGCCGGATCCCCGACAGGGGCCTCTGGAAACACCATATATTTT

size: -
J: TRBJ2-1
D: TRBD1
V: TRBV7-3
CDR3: CASSQGGGSPYVEQFF
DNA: TGTGCCAGCAGCCAAGGGGGCGGGTCCCCCTACGTTGAGCAGTTCTTC

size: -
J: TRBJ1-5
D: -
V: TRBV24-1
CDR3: CATSSDRHNQPQHF
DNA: TGTGCCACCAGTTCTGACAGGCATAATCAGCCCCAGCATTTT

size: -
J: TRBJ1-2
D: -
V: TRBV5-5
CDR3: CASSSPGRGHGYTF
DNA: TGTGCCAGCAGCTCCCCGGGGAGGGGCCATGGCTACACCTTC

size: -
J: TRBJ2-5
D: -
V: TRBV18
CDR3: CASSPSTTGTQYF
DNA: TGTGCCAGCTCACCAAGTACTACCGGGACCCAGTACTTC

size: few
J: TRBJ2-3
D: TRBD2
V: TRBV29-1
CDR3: CSVEGDLAGWGTNTQYF
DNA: TGCAGCGTTGAAGGGGACCTAGCGGGATGGGGGACAAATACGCAGTATTTT

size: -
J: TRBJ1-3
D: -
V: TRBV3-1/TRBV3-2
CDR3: CASSQDSGGNTIYF
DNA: TGTGCCAGCAGCCAAGATAGCGGAGGAAACACCATATATTTT

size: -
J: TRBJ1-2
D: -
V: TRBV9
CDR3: CASSVSGTLYGYTF
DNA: TGTGCCAGCAGCGTCTCCGGGACCCTCTATGGCTACACCTTC

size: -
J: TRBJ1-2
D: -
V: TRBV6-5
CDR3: CASSYSAGVDGYTF
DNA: TGTGCCAGCAGTTACTCTGCAGGGGTCGACGGCTACACCTTC

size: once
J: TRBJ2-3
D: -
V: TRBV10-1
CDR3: CASRAGGTDTQYF
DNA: TGCGCCAGCAGGGCTGGGGGCACAGATACGCAGTATTTT

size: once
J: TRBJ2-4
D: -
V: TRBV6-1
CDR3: CASSEQSEAKNIQYF
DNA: TGTGCCAGCAGTGAACAATCAGAAGCCAAAAACATTCAGTACTTC

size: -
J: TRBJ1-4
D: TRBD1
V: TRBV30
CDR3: CAWSVLSGGNEKLFF
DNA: TGTGCCTGGAGTGTACTGTCAGGGGGTAATGAAAAACTGTTTTTT

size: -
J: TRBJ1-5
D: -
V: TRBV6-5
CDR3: CASSTGQPNQPQHF
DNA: TGTGCCAGCAGTACCGGACAGCCCAATCAGCCCCAGCATTTT

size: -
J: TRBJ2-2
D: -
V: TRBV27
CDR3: CATLRSGRTGELFF
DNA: TGTGCCACTCTCAGGTCGGGGAGGACCGGGGAGCTGTTTTTT

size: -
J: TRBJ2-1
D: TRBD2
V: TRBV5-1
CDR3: CASSPRVAGEAFEQFF
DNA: TGCGCCAGCAGCCCCCGAGTAGCGGGAGAAGCTTTTGAGCAGTTCTTC